A selection of T cell receptor beta chains follows, all from one sample in a study of cytomegalovirus exposure and HLA in healthy donors. Data came from immunoSEQ multiplex PCR; TCRdb stores just in-frame clones and leaves some out. The sample carries some 120,000 clones, roughly 75% recorded once. Material: PBMCs. Every receptor here comes from a man aged 30 to 45 in good health and CMV-seropositive. Both conserved end residues are trimmed from each CDR3.

TRBJ1-1 TRBV5-1 ASSLWSTNTEAF
TRBJ2-7 TRBV30 AWSREGWEQY
TRBJ2-3 TRBV5-1 ASSLTPGTSGRGGGSTDTQY
TRBJ1-1 TRBV5-1 AEHVGQLTMNTEAF
TRBJ1-1 TRBV29-1 SVVEGARTEAF
TRBJ2-1 TRBV10-3 AISVGLADYNEQF
TRBJ1-1 TRBV20-1 SVEGNTEAF
TRBJ2-1 TRBV4-3 ASSQEERSAYNEQF
TRBJ1-2 TRBV5-6 ASSWGLAGGYGYT
TRBJ1-2 TRBV21-1 ASSKVGGRCYGYT
TRBJ1-4 TRBV7-2 ASSFQSNEKLF
TRBJ2-7 TRBV19 ASSIVPGASEQY
TRBJ2-1 TRBV18 ASSPKGQGNGNEQF
TRBJ2-2 TRBV27 ASSSRGELF
TRBJ2-1 TRBV30 AWSLAASYNEQF
TRBJ1-3 TRBV25-1 ASRPDRAGGNTIY
TRBJ1-1 TRBV5-4 ASSFGGVGGAEAF